The rows below give T cell receptor beta chains drawn from one sample of a study of T cell responses to AZD1222 COVID-19 vaccine. Profiling relied on immunoSEQ multiplex PCR, and the TCRdb table lists in-frame clones only, not all of them. In the table there are over 150,000 clones, about nine tenths of which are singletons. The sample consisted of peripheral blood, taken on day 0 of AZD1222 vaccination. The receptors originated from an adult in good health. CDR3s include the opening cysteine and the closing phenylalanine or tryptophan. The D gene is left open where the match is weak. Size values are once, few and many counts, or a class for expanded clones, and some rows have none.

cdr3_nt: TGTGCCAGCAGTTTACTCGGGGTGGCTAACTATGGCTACACCTTC
cdr3_aa: CASSLLGVANYGYTF
j_call: TRBJ1-2
cdr3_length: 15
v_call: TRBV27
d_call: NA
clone_size: once

cdr3_nt: TGTGCCAGCAGTGAACGCTCTGGGTGGGGCTACACCTTC
cdr3_aa: CASSERSGWGYTF
j_call: TRBJ1-2
cdr3_length: 13
v_call: TRBV2
d_call: NA
clone_size: once

cdr3_nt: TGTGCCAGCAGTTACTATACTGACGGGCCCCTAAATTTT
cdr3_aa: CASSYYTDGPLNF
j_call: TRBJ1-3
cdr3_length: 13
v_call: TRBV6-5
d_call: NA
clone_size: NA

cdr3_nt: TGTGCCAGCAGCCTAGGCAATGAGCAGTTCTTC
cdr3_aa: CASSLGNEQFF
j_call: TRBJ2-1
cdr3_length: 11
v_call: TRBV4-2
d_call: NA
clone_size: NA

cdr3_nt: TGCGCCAGCAGCCCTCGGCAGGGGGACACCGGGGAGCTGTTTTTT
cdr3_aa: CASSPRQGDTGELFF
j_call: TRBJ2-2
cdr3_length: 15
v_call: TRBV5-1
d_call: TRBD1
clone_size: few

cdr3_nt: TGCGCCAGCAGTTTGGGGGGTCGGTACAATGAGCAGTTCTTC
cdr3_aa: CASSLGGRYNEQFF
j_call: TRBJ2-1
cdr3_length: 14
v_call: TRBV5-1
d_call: NA
clone_size: NA

cdr3_nt: TGTGCCAGTAGTATAGGGATTCGGGGTGCGAACACTGAAGCTTTCTTT
cdr3_aa: CASSIGIRGANTEAFF
j_call: TRBJ1-1
cdr3_length: 16
v_call: TRBV19
d_call: NA
clone_size: NA

cdr3_nt: TGCGCCAGCAGCTTGGTTGCGGGGAGCTCCTACAATGAGCAGTTCTTC
cdr3_aa: CASSLVAGSSYNEQFF
j_call: TRBJ2-1
cdr3_length: 16
v_call: TRBV5-1
d_call: NA
clone_size: few

cdr3_nt: TGTGCCAGCAGTCCTACGGCCTATGGCTACACCTTC
cdr3_aa: CASSPTAYGYTF
j_call: TRBJ1-2
cdr3_length: 12
v_call: TRBV6-5
d_call: NA
clone_size: few

cdr3_nt: TGTGCCAGCAGTTTCCAGGGGGTGAACACTGAAGCTTTCTTT
cdr3_aa: CASSFQGVNTEAFF
j_call: TRBJ1-1
cdr3_length: 14
v_call: TRBV28
d_call: TRBD1
clone_size: NA

cdr3_nt: TGTGCCAGCAGTAACCCCCGACTTTACCAAGAGACCCAGTACTTC
cdr3_aa: CASSNPRLYQETQYF
j_call: TRBJ2-5
cdr3_length: 15
v_call: TRBV25-1
d_call: NA
clone_size: NA

cdr3_nt: TGTGCCAGCAGCCAACTTACTAGTTCCCACGAGCAGTACTTC
cdr3_aa: CASSQLTSSHEQYF
j_call: TRBJ2-7
cdr3_length: 14
v_call: TRBV27
d_call: NA
clone_size: NA

cdr3_nt: TGTGCCAGCTCACCATCATCTGTCCAGGGTGTGAACACTGAAGCTTTCTTT
cdr3_aa: CASSPSSVQGVNTEAFF
j_call: TRBJ1-1
cdr3_length: 17
v_call: TRBV18
d_call: NA
clone_size: NA

cdr3_nt: TGTGCCAGCAGCTCAGACCGAGACAGGGGCGTCTATGGCTACACCTTC
cdr3_aa: CASSSDRDRGVYGYTF
j_call: TRBJ1-2
cdr3_length: 16
v_call: TRBV5-6
d_call: TRBD1
clone_size: NA

cdr3_nt: TGTGCCAGCAGCGACTCCCCGGGACAGGGGGCTTGGGGCACTGAAGCTTTCTTT
cdr3_aa: CASSDSPGQGAWGTEAFF
j_call: TRBJ1-1
cdr3_length: 18
v_call: TRBV7-9
d_call: TRBD1
clone_size: NA

cdr3_nt: TGTGCCAGCAGCCAATTGGGGACAGGGGGTGAAAAACTGTTTTTT
cdr3_aa: CASSQLGTGGEKLFF
j_call: TRBJ1-4
cdr3_length: 15
v_call: TRBV4-2
d_call: TRBD1
clone_size: NA

cdr3_nt: TGCGCCAGCAGCCAAGCTTGGGGACGGGACTCTGGAAACACCATATATTTT
cdr3_aa: CASSQAWGRDSGNTIYF
j_call: TRBJ1-3
cdr3_length: 17
v_call: TRBV4-1
d_call: NA
clone_size: NA

cdr3_nt: TGTGCCAGCTCACCGCCGCCGGGACAGGTCCACGAGCAGTACTTC
cdr3_aa: CASSPPPGQVHEQYF
j_call: TRBJ2-7
cdr3_length: 15
v_call: TRBV18
d_call: TRBD1
clone_size: NA

cdr3_nt: TGTGCCAGCAGTATTACCTTGTATGGCTACACCTTC
cdr3_aa: CASSITLYGYTF
j_call: TRBJ1-2
cdr3_length: 12
v_call: TRBV12-3/TRBV12-4
d_call: NA
clone_size: few

cdr3_nt: TGTGCCACCAGCAGGACTAGCGGGAGAATGGTAGATACGCAGTATTTT
cdr3_aa: CATSRTSGRMVDTQYF
j_call: TRBJ2-3
cdr3_length: 16
v_call: TRBV15
d_call: TRBD2
clone_size: NA

cdr3_nt: TGTGCCAGCAGCCAAGAGCCTAGCGGGAGGGCCCTCGATGAGCAGTTCTTC
cdr3_aa: CASSQEPSGRALDEQFF
j_call: TRBJ2-1
cdr3_length: 17
v_call: TRBV14
d_call: TRBD2
clone_size: NA

cdr3_nt: TGTGCCAGCAGCTTAGCGGGGACAGGGCCAACCTACGAGCAGTACTTC
cdr3_aa: CASSLAGTGPTYEQYF
j_call: TRBJ2-7
cdr3_length: 16
v_call: TRBV7-9
d_call: TRBD1
clone_size: NA

cdr3_nt: TGTGCCAGCAGTCTAGGGGGGACTAATGAAAAACTGTTTTTT
cdr3_aa: CASSLGGTNEKLFF
j_call: TRBJ1-4
cdr3_length: 14
v_call: TRBV6-5
d_call: NA
clone_size: NA

cdr3_nt: TGTGCCAGCAGCTCCTCGAGGGGACAGGGAAATTATGGCTACACCTTC
cdr3_aa: CASSSSRGQGNYGYTF
j_call: TRBJ1-2
cdr3_length: 16
v_call: TRBV7-9
d_call: TRBD1
clone_size: NA

cdr3_nt: TGTGCCAGCAGCTTGGCTACGTATGGCTACACCTTC
cdr3_aa: CASSLATYGYTF
j_call: TRBJ1-2
cdr3_length: 12
v_call: TRBV5-4
d_call: NA
clone_size: NA

cdr3_nt: TGTGCCAGTGTTAAAACCTACTCTCGAGGCTCCGGGGAGCTGTTTTTT
cdr3_aa: CASVKTYSRGSGELFF
j_call: TRBJ2-2
cdr3_length: 16
v_call: TRBV2
d_call: NA
clone_size: NA

cdr3_nt: TGTGCCAGCAGCTTAGGGGACAGGAAAAGGGTCACTGAAGCTTTCTTT
cdr3_aa: CASSLGDRKRVTEAFF
j_call: TRBJ1-1
cdr3_length: 16
v_call: TRBV5-4
d_call: TRBD1
clone_size: NA

cdr3_nt: TGTGCCAGCAGCTTGGGTACGGGAAAGTTCTTC
cdr3_aa: CASSLGTGKFF
j_call: TRBJ2-1
cdr3_length: 11
v_call: TRBV5-4
d_call: NA
clone_size: NA

cdr3_nt: TGTGCCAGTAGTATAGCGGGAGTTTCCTACGAGCAGTACTTC
cdr3_aa: CASSIAGVSYEQYF
j_call: TRBJ2-7
cdr3_length: 14
v_call: TRBV19
d_call: NA
clone_size: NA

cdr3_nt: TGTGCCAGCAGCTTAGAAGTGACAGCTCTCTACTTC
cdr3_aa: CASSLEVTALYF
j_call: TRBJ2-7
cdr3_length: 12
v_call: TRBV11-1
d_call: NA
clone_size: NA

cdr3_nt: TGTGCCACCAGCAGAGTAGGGGCGACTGAAGCTTTCTTT
cdr3_aa: CATSRVGATEAFF
j_call: TRBJ1-1
cdr3_length: 13
v_call: TRBV15
d_call: NA
clone_size: NA

cdr3_nt: TGTGCCAGCAGGACAGGGTCTGAAGGTTATGGCTACACCTTC
cdr3_aa: CASRTGSEGYGYTF
j_call: TRBJ1-2
cdr3_length: 14
v_call: TRBV2
d_call: TRBD1
clone_size: NA

cdr3_nt: TGTGCCAGCAGCTCCAGGGATAGCAATCAGCCCCAGCATTTT
cdr3_aa: CASSSRDSNQPQHF
j_call: TRBJ1-5
cdr3_length: 14
v_call: TRBV7-9
d_call: NA
clone_size: once

cdr3_nt: TGCGCCAACCGGGACGTGGTGACTGAAGCTTTCTTT
cdr3_aa: CANRDVVTEAFF
j_call: TRBJ1-1
cdr3_length: 12
v_call: TRBV5-1
d_call: NA
clone_size: NA

cdr3_nt: TGTGCCACCAGGTGGGCCAGGGCGGGGGATACGCAGTATTTT
cdr3_aa: CATRWARAGDTQYF
j_call: TRBJ2-3
cdr3_length: 14
v_call: TRBV7-2
d_call: NA
clone_size: NA

cdr3_nt: TGTGCCAGCAGCCAAAGGGATGCGTTGAACTACGAGCAGTACTTC
cdr3_aa: CASSQRDALNYEQYF
j_call: TRBJ2-7
cdr3_length: 15
v_call: TRBV3-1/TRBV3-2
d_call: NA
clone_size: NA

cdr3_nt: TGTGCCAGCAGCTTAGGGGACAGCAGCTACGAGCAGTACTTC
cdr3_aa: CASSLGDSSYEQYF
j_call: TRBJ2-7
cdr3_length: 14
v_call: TRBV7-7
d_call: TRBD1
clone_size: NA

cdr3_nt: TGCGCCAGCCGACTAGGGGGGAGCACAGATACGCAGTATTTT
cdr3_aa: CASRLGGSTDTQYF
j_call: TRBJ2-3
cdr3_length: 14
v_call: TRBV10-2
d_call: NA
clone_size: NA

cdr3_nt: TGTGCCAGCAGTCTCCGACAGGGGCGTACTGAAGCTTTCTTT
cdr3_aa: CASSLRQGRTEAFF
j_call: TRBJ1-1
cdr3_length: 14
v_call: TRBV27
d_call: TRBD1
clone_size: NA

cdr3_nt: TGTGCCAGCAGGTCTGGGATGAACACTGAAGCTTTCTTT
cdr3_aa: CASRSGMNTEAFF
j_call: TRBJ1-1
cdr3_length: 13
v_call: TRBV2
d_call: NA
clone_size: NA

cdr3_nt: TGTGCCAGCAGCCACGCCGGAACTAACAATGAGCAGTTCTTC
cdr3_aa: CASSHAGTNNEQFF
j_call: TRBJ2-1
cdr3_length: 14
v_call: TRBV5-4
d_call: NA
clone_size: NA

cdr3_nt: TGTGCCAGCAGCAAAGAGGGACAGGGGGAGAAAGGCGGGACTCGGGAGACCCAGTACTTC
cdr3_aa: CASSKEGQGEKGGTRETQYF
j_call: TRBJ2-5
cdr3_length: 20
v_call: TRBV21-1
d_call: NA
clone_size: NA

cdr3_nt: TGTGCCACCAGCGGCAGGACAGGGGGCCTCGATGAGCAGTTCTTC
cdr3_aa: CATSGRTGGLDEQFF
j_call: TRBJ2-1
cdr3_length: 15
v_call: TRBV15
d_call: TRBD1
clone_size: NA

cdr3_nt: TGCGCCAGCAGAGGGACAGCCACTACCTACAATGAGCAGTTCTTC
cdr3_aa: CASRGTATTYNEQFF
j_call: TRBJ2-1
cdr3_length: 15
v_call: TRBV5-1
d_call: TRBD1
clone_size: NA

cdr3_nt: TGTGCCAGCAGCTCAGGGTTAACTAGCAATCAGCCCCAGCATTTT
cdr3_aa: CASSSGLTSNQPQHF
j_call: TRBJ1-5
cdr3_length: 15
v_call: TRBV3-1/TRBV3-2
d_call: NA
clone_size: NA

cdr3_nt: TGCGCCAGCCACAGGGGGATAGACTACGAGCAGTACTTC
cdr3_aa: CASHRGIDYEQYF
j_call: TRBJ2-7
cdr3_length: 13
v_call: TRBV5-1
d_call: TRBD1
clone_size: NA

cdr3_nt: TGTGCCAGCAGCTTCAATACAGGGCTAGGCTACACCTTC
cdr3_aa: CASSFNTGLGYTF
j_call: TRBJ1-2
cdr3_length: 13
v_call: TRBV5-4
d_call: NA
clone_size: NA

cdr3_nt: TGTGCCAGCAGCCCAAGCGGGCTGGCACCCGGGGAGCTGTTTTTT
cdr3_aa: CASSPSGLAPGELFF
j_call: TRBJ2-2
cdr3_length: 15
v_call: TRBV7-6
d_call: NA
clone_size: NA

cdr3_nt: TGTGCCAGCAGCCAAGAAAGTAGGGGGGACCGAGGCTACACCTTC
cdr3_aa: CASSQESRGDRGYTF
j_call: TRBJ1-2
cdr3_length: 15
v_call: TRBV4-2
d_call: NA
clone_size: NA

cdr3_nt: TGTGCCAGCAGTGGCGTGTTAGGGGGCTACTCTGGAAACACCATATATTTT
cdr3_aa: CASSGVLGGYSGNTIYF
j_call: TRBJ1-3
cdr3_length: 17
v_call: TRBV2
d_call: TRBD1
clone_size: once

cdr3_nt: TGTGCCAGCAGTGAAGGACAGGGGGGCCCACTCTCCAATCAGCCCCAGCATTTT
cdr3_aa: CASSEGQGGPLSNQPQHF
j_call: TRBJ1-5
cdr3_length: 18
v_call: TRBV6-1
d_call: TRBD1
clone_size: few

cdr3_nt: TGCGCCAGCAGCTTGATTTCTGGGGTCATTGGAAACACCATATATTTT
cdr3_aa: CASSLISGVIGNTIYF
j_call: TRBJ1-3
cdr3_length: 16
v_call: TRBV5-1
d_call: NA
clone_size: NA

cdr3_nt: TGTGCCAGCAGTGACGGGAATGGCTACACCTTC
cdr3_aa: CASSDGNGYTF
j_call: TRBJ1-2
cdr3_length: 11
v_call: TRBV6-4
d_call: NA
clone_size: NA